Listed below are T cell receptor beta chains from one sample, sequenced in a study of cytomegalovirus exposure and HLA in healthy donors. Sequencing used immunoSEQ multiplex PCR; TCRdb keeps in-frame clones, though not all of them. This sample's table reports approximately 70,000 clones. The sample comprised PBMCs. These receptors were collected from a woman aged 40 to 50 in good health and CMV-seropositive. The conserved cysteine and the conserved F or W are not part of the CDR3 here. The D gene is left open where the match is weak.

CDR3aa	d_gene	v_gene	j_gene
ASSRGRTGGGETQY	TRBD2	TRBV19	TRBJ2-5
ASSLAPVGGGTNEQF	-	TRBV5-4	TRBJ2-1
ASSRDRLVLGEQY	-	TRBV7-9	TRBJ2-7
ASSPRQGYTEAF	TRBD1	TRBV19	TRBJ1-1
ASSTRGTEAF	TRBD1	TRBV11-3	TRBJ1-1
ASSQTGGRGHTGELF	TRBD1	TRBV14	TRBJ2-2
ASSSSPGTSGTGEQF	TRBD2	TRBV19	TRBJ2-1
ASSLATEPNTGELF	-	TRBV7-6	TRBJ2-2
ASSLEGDTQY	-	TRBV11-3	TRBJ2-3
ASSLDQDNSPLH	-	TRBV5-1	TRBJ1-6
ASTRTGTRGYT	TRBD1	TRBV6-1	TRBJ1-2
SVEAPGGVYEQY	TRBD2	TRBV29-1	TRBJ2-7
ASSSPLTGGLDTGELF	TRBD1	TRBV28	TRBJ2-2
ASSDQGAEYSNQPQH	TRBD1	TRBV28	TRBJ1-5
ASSFQQGQPQH	-	TRBV7-6	TRBJ1-5
ATLPGNRSNSPLH	-	TRBV10-3	TRBJ1-6
ASSLWQGAGEKLF	TRBD1	TRBV5-1	TRBJ1-4
ASSPGGQGSF	TRBD1	TRBV6-5	TRBJ1-1
ASRPHGQGEGYGYT	TRBD1	TRBV28	TRBJ1-2
ASSLIRGSEIYGYT	-	TRBV4-1	TRBJ1-2
ASRDSNQPQH	-	TRBV6-1	TRBJ1-5
ASSQAYPDLNTGELF	-	TRBV4-2	TRBJ2-2
ASRAQRGDAF	-	TRBV4-1	TRBJ1-1
ASSMGGGTGTYEQY	TRBD1	TRBV19	TRBJ2-7
ASSPPEPYEQY	-	TRBV6-6	-
ASSDRAGSGF	TRBD2	TRBV2	TRBJ2-1
ASGPDRTYSPLH	-	TRBV12-5	TRBJ1-6
ASSLEGMRTDTQY	-	TRBV27	TRBJ2-3
ASTQVGGYT	-	TRBV2	TRBJ1-2
ASSFGEDTEAF	-	TRBV7-3	TRBJ1-1
ASSSGTGDSYEQY	TRBD1	TRBV5-1	TRBJ2-7
ASSLGLAGGGEQF	TRBD2	TRBV19	TRBJ2-1
ASSLGLWTAYEQY	-	TRBV11-2	TRBJ2-7
ASSYTVLHTDTQY	-	TRBV6-5	TRBJ2-3
ALAGPSGETQY	TRBD2	TRBV30	TRBJ2-5
ASSYSGINSGANVLT	-	TRBV10-2	TRBJ2-6
ASSVDYQPQH	-	TRBV2	TRBJ1-5
ASSLSKGVGTEAF	-	TRBV27	TRBJ1-1
SVGTSGALQY	TRBD2	TRBV29-1	TRBJ2-7
ASSPIGQGEMAAF	TRBD1	TRBV18	TRBJ1-1
ASSAGRQNNQPQH	-	TRBV6-5	TRBJ1-5
TSSQDKRAGQF	-	TRBV1	TRBJ2-1
ASSPLNRLLPGEQF	-	TRBV18	TRBJ2-1
ASSEAQRWNSYEQY	-	TRBV6-1	TRBJ2-7
ASSFRTGRDTEAF	TRBD1	TRBV5-1	TRBJ1-1
AAQTGSHEQY	TRBD1	TRBV30	TRBJ2-7
ASSPHRTLPNEKLF	-	TRBV28	TRBJ1-4
ASSDRTKPHNEQF	-	TRBV7-3	TRBJ2-1
ASSSFGGDTEAF	-	TRBV7-9	TRBJ1-1
ASSLGLTFATQY	-	TRBV5-1	TRBJ2-5
ASSQVLGGTGHSGLNTEAF	TRBD1	TRBV4-3	TRBJ1-1